The clone carrying this T cell receptor beta chain was seen a handful of times. Sequencing was performed with immunoSEQ multiplex PCR; in TCRdb, only in-frame clones are kept and a portion is missing. This sample has some 19,000 clones, with 90% to 95% found just once. This specimen belongs to a study of T cells in localized non-small cell lung cancer. The CDR3 covers 14 residues. Germline lookup yields CDR1 SGHRS and CDR2 YFSETQ. The V end was cut by 1 base, the J end by 1 base, with 8 bases between. The chain employs TRBV5-1 and TRBJ1-1; D is undetermined. This sequence originates from a male donor older than 55 with stage I squamous cell lung carcinoma. The source material was peripheral blood, sampled before any cancer treatment. CDR3 DNA: TGCGCCAGCAGCTTGAACGGCCCGAACACTGAAGCTTTCTTT. Amino acid sequence: CASSLNGPNTEAFF.